These T cell receptor beta chains were read from a single sample in a study of CXCR3-negative and CXCR3-positive naive CD8 T cells. TCRdb reworked the 5' RACE reads into one entry per CDR3 protein, no DNA. This repertoire includes some 61,000 distinct CDR3 sequences. The sample comprised naive CXCR3- CD8+ T cells from blood. The receptors were gathered from a human donor in good health. Some clones in this sample may be carry-over from other donors' samples. Both conserved end residues are part of each CDR3. Size tells how often a clone was seen (once, few, many) or the class of an expanded clone, and some rows leave it out.

CDR3 protein | V gene | clone size | J gene
CASRSLGGTYEQYF | TRBV6-2/TRBV6-3 | - | TRBJ2-7
CASSSRYKNSPLHF | TRBV7-9 | - | TRBJ1-6
CASRPSGGANTGELFF | TRBV21-1 | - | TRBJ2-2
CSATVRDTDSPLHF | TRBV20-1 | - | TRBJ1-6
CASRLQGRITEAFF | TRBV6-5 | - | TRBJ1-1
CAITPDRHHYTF | TRBV10-3 | - | TRBJ1-2
CSVVGQGETQYF | TRBV29-1 | - | TRBJ2-5
CASSRPTSYNEQFF | TRBV4-1 | - | TRBJ2-1
CATSTTGTYEQYF | TRBV15 | - | TRBJ2-7
CSVEGWVAGVITDTQYF | TRBV29-1 | - | TRBJ2-3
CSVEGPLVRGAFF | TRBV29-1 | - | TRBJ1-1
CASTTTTASSYNSPLHF | TRBV10-1 | - | TRBJ1-6
CSALDRGLNEKLFF | TRBV20-1 | - | TRBJ1-4
CASSFPVGSGEQYF | TRBV7-9 | - | TRBJ2-7
CANRGAETQYF | TRBV24-1 | - | TRBJ2-5
CSARGEREHNEQFF | TRBV20-1 | - | TRBJ2-1
CASSYGTGELFF | TRBV7-9 | - | TRBJ2-2
CASSLTGGGGTQYF | TRBV12-3/TRBV12-4 | - | TRBJ2-3
CASPRGIEQFF | TRBV6-1 | medium-sized | TRBJ2-1
CASRTQSGTGLNTEAFF | TRBV28 | - | TRBJ1-1
CASSLDWGGQPQHF | TRBV5-1 | medium-sized | TRBJ1-5
CASSLNGEDTEAFF | TRBV7-9 | - | TRBJ1-1
CASSFTTGQTIQYF | TRBV5-4 | - | TRBJ2-4
CASSFQNREETQYF | TRBV5-6 | - | TRBJ2-5
CASSPTTASTDTQYF | TRBV5-1 | - | TRBJ2-3
CASSISRSKTDREKNIQYF | TRBV19 | - | TRBJ2-4
CASSFGSGGNQPQHF | TRBV27 | - | TRBJ1-5
CASSLTDYEQYF | TRBV7-9 | - | TRBJ2-7
CASSQVRSPYEQYF | TRBV4-3 | - | TRBJ2-7
CASRDVSSGNTIYF | TRBV25-1 | - | TRBJ1-3
CASSPGTSTETQYF | TRBV28 | - | TRBJ2-5
CSVHDTSEYEQYF | TRBV29-1 | - | TRBJ2-7
CSVEGTSDEQFF | TRBV29-1 | - | TRBJ2-1
CSVEPRHWGTDTQYF | TRBV29-1 | - | TRBJ2-3
CASWVGDRKDTQYF | TRBV2 | - | TRBJ2-3
CSARGVQGDTEAFF | TRBV20-1 | - | TRBJ1-1
CASRDRGEVSPLHF | TRBV7-9 | - | TRBJ1-6
CASSSGDQETQYF | TRBV7-3 | - | TRBJ2-5
CASSLDKSQPQHF | TRBV11-2 | - | TRBJ1-5
CSVEPYGQGNTIYF | TRBV29-1 | - | TRBJ1-3
CASSSTGTLEQYF | TRBV7-9 | - | TRBJ2-7
CSAGVRTSNSYNEQFF | TRBV20-1 | - | TRBJ2-1
CASSWVRRLPGETQYF | TRBV6-2/TRBV6-3 | - | TRBJ2-5
CSVESGDTYEQYF | TRBV29-1 | - | TRBJ2-7
CASSYYNYGYTF | TRBV12-3/TRBV12-4 | - | TRBJ1-2
CASGTSGGAYEQYF | TRBV12-3/TRBV12-4 | - | TRBJ2-7
CASSLHDYQETQYF | TRBV28 | - | TRBJ2-5
CSASLARQGTYEQYF | TRBV20-1 | - | TRBJ2-7
CASSPGQLGNQPQHF | TRBV7-2 | - | TRBJ1-5
CATSRDPGQSTGELFF | TRBV15 | - | TRBJ2-2
CASSSDGTSGNEQFF | TRBV7-3 | - | TRBJ2-1
CASSLNSYNEQFF | TRBV5-1 | - | TRBJ2-1
CASSQDHTGGTEAFF | TRBV14 | - | TRBJ1-1
CSGEGSGELFF | TRBV29-1 | - | TRBJ2-2
CASSLVGLVFAGGTQYF | TRBV7-2 | - | TRBJ2-5
CASSFSRYYEQYF | TRBV7-6 | - | TRBJ2-7
CSVDISASGGDNEQFF | TRBV29-1 | - | TRBJ2-1